These 16 T cell receptor beta chains were all obtained from the same sample, sequenced in a study of CD8 T cells in ankylosing spondylitis. A single record per CDR3 protein comes from TCRdb applying MiXCR to the 5' RACE reads. The table shows under 950,000 distinct CDR3 sequences, with under 20% occurring only once. Which antigens these TCRs recognize remains unknown. Findings and caveats of the study: It appeared that ankylosing spondylitis blood was characterized by a TCR beta motif of fewer than ten highly homologous variants.

The sample was blood, either unsorted or a sorted T cell fraction (not recorded which). These receptors were collected from a male donor with ankylosing spondylitis.

This clonotype was picked up many times. This sequence joins TRBV7-3 and TRBJ2-2, with 9 bases lining up with TRBD2. J lost 8 bases, V lost 5 bases, and 9 bases had no gene match. CDR1 is SGHTA and CDR2 is FQGTGA in the germline V gene. The CDR3 extends over 15 amino acids. The CDR3 bases are TGTGCCAGCAGCCCACTAGACGGACTAGCGGGGGAGCTGTTTTTT. This translates into CASSPLDGLAGELFF.

This clonotype was observed many times. This rearrangement joins TRBV4-3 to TRBJ2-1, with 11 positions matching TRBD2. The CDR3 extends over 16 amino acids. CDR1 is LGHNA, CDR2 YSLEER, per germline. The V gene end was trimmed by 0 bases and the J gene end by 2 bases; junction bases not matched to a gene: 0. The CDR3 nucleotides are TGCGCCAGCAGCCAAGAACTAGCGGGAGCCTACAATGAGCAGTTCTTC. Translation: CASSQELAGAYNEQFF.

The chain carries TRBV21-1 and TRBJ2-1; the table's D call of TRBD1 was not tested on the DNA. TRBV21-1 represents a pseudogene. The CDR3 has 13 amino acids. This chain's CDR3 is CASSKGDRAEQFF. For the CDR3, the DNA is TGTGCCAGCAGCAAAGGGGACAGGGCTGAGCAGTTCTTC.

This clonotype has just one count. This chain links TRBV4-1 with TRBJ1-1; D is unclear. This CDR3 contains 18 residues. In germline, CDR1 is MGHRA, CDR2 YSYEKL. V was pared by 2 bases and J by 2 bases, with 21 bases between. The CDR3 loop is CASSQSPGDWTANTEAFF. Written as DNA, the CDR3 is TGCGCCAGCAGCCAATCTCCGGGAGATTGGACGGCAAACACTGAAGCTTTCTTT.

There are a few counts of this clonotype. V gene TRBV5-1 combines with J gene TRBJ2-2; possibly TRBD1 for D (7 bases). The CDR3 sequence is 14 residues long. Per germline, CDR1 SGHRS and CDR2 YFSETQ. Trimming took off 4 bases at V and 6 bases at J, with 13 bases between the two ends. For the CDR3, the DNA is TGCGCCAGCAGCGCTCAGGGGGAGGCCGGGGAGCTGTTTTTT. Amino acids: CASSAQGEAGELFF.

In this sample, this clonotype turned up many times. The rearrangement joins TRBV11-2 to TRBJ2-2; D call uncertain. V lost 2 bases, J lost 8 bases, and 12 bases lay in between. Germline V gene sequence: CDR1 SGHAT, CDR2 FQNNGV. CDR3 length equals 14 residues. The CDR3 region is CASSLRQSKGELFF. The CDR3 coding sequence is TGTGCCAGCAGCTTAAGGCAGTCTAAGGGGGAGCTGTTTTTT.

The chain employs TRBV4-1 and TRBJ2-5; a possible D gene is TRBD2 (6 bases). Germline values: CDR1 MGHRA, CDR2 YSYEKL. The CDR3 runs 14 residues. V dropped 5 bases and J dropped 4 bases, with 14 bases sitting between them. CDR3 region: CASSTPSGGETQYF. The CDR3 nucleotides are TGCGCCAGCAGCACTCCATCCGGGGGAGAGACCCAGTACTTC.

A few counts support this clonotype. The V call is TRBV5-8, the J call TRBJ2-3; D is possibly TRBD2 (5 bases). Germline lookup yields CDR1 SGHTS and CDR2 YDEGEE. This CDR3 region has 14 residues. With 4 bases removed from V and 4 bases from J, the gap between germline ends came to 13 bases. The CDR3 coding sequence is TGTGCCAGCAGCCGGGGATTAGCCCCAGATACGCAGTATTTT. It codes for CASSRGLAPDTQYF.

A few counts support this clonotype. CDR3 sequence (DNA): TGCAGTGCTAGAGATTCCACGACATATAATTCACCCCTCCACTTT. Translation: CSARDSTTYNSPLHF. The chain uses TRBV20-1 and TRBJ1-6; D not resolved. Germline CDR1 reads DFQATT; CDR2 reads SNEGSKA (reference sequence). The CDR3 runs 15 residues. The ends were cut back, 0 bases at V and 4 bases at J, with 10 bases in the middle.

This clonotype was detected only a few times. This chain links TRBV3-1 with TRBJ1-1; D possibly corresponds to TRBD1 (5 bases). The CDR3 is 14 amino acids. Trimming removed 0 bases from V and 4 bases from J, with 9 bases in between. Germline loops: CDR1 LGHDT, CDR2 YNNKEL (reference sequence). The DNA for the CDR3 is TGTGCCAGCAGCCAAGAGCAGGGCACCACTGAAGCTTTCTTT. Its protein product is CASSQEQGTTEAFF.

This chain joins TRBV12-3 or TRBV12-4 and TRBJ2-1; 13 positions match TRBD2. V gave up 3 bases and J gave up 6 bases; unmatched junction bases: 14. The CDR3 spans 19 residues. The CDR3 DNA sequence: TGTGCCAGCAGTTTTACGGGACTAGCGGGACCCCCGGCTTCCAATGAGCAGTTCTTC. Its protein product is CASSFTGLAGPPASNEQFF.

This clonotype was counted only a few times. The V gene is TRBV29-1, the J gene TRBJ2-7; 9 nucleotides agree with TRBD1. Per the germline V gene, CDR1 is SQVTM and CDR2 is ANQGSEA. The CDR3 covers 14 residues. The junction had 7 bases not matched to a gene; V was cut back by 5 bases and J by 2 bases. The CDR3: CSVLTNRGPYEQYF. CDR3 DNA sequence: TGCAGCGTTTTAACCAACAGGGGGCCCTACGAGCAGTACTTC.

This chain links TRBV6-2 or TRBV6-3 with TRBJ2-5; possibly TRBD1 for D (6 bases). Germline CDR1 reads MNHEY; CDR2 reads SVGEGT. V was pared by 6 bases and J by 6 bases, with 17 bases between. This CDR3 has 14 residues. CDR3 protein: CASRPQGQGKTQYF. The CDR3 DNA is TGTGCCAGCAGACCCCAGGGCCAGGGGAAGACCCAGTACTTC.

This clonotype was observed a single time. Mismatch with germline at one junction end may stem from a read error. The chain employs TRBV10-3 and TRBJ2-5; no reliable D call. Germline V lookup: CDR1 ENHRY, CDR2 SYGVKD. This CDR3 is built from 12 residues. This CDR3 is CAISELQEAQYF. CDR3 bases: TGTGCCATCAGTGAACTTCAAGAGGCCCAGTACTTC.

This clonotype has more than one count but fewer than ten. The chain links TRBV6-2 or TRBV6-3 to TRBJ1-1; D might be TRBD1 (5 bases). Trimming removed 2 bases from V and 5 bases from J, with 15 bases in between. The germline CDR1 and CDR2 sequences are MNHEY and SVGEGT. The CDR3 is made up of 15 amino acids. The CDR3 nucleotides read TGTGCCAGCAGTTACCAGGAGGGGTTGAGGACTGAAGCTTTCTTT. Its protein is CASSYQEGLRTEAFF.

This clonotype has just a few counts. The chain carries TRBV7-2 and TRBJ2-1; D is ambiguous. This CDR3 is built from 12 residues. Germline V gene sequence: CDR1 SGHTA, CDR2 FQGNSA. Trimming removed 7 bases at V and 9 bases at J, with 13 bases between. CDR3 sequence reads: CASTPTLSEQFF. The CDR3 DNA sequence: TGTGCCAGCACCCCTACTCTGAGTGAGCAGTTCTTC.